The rows below give T cell receptor beta chains drawn from one sample of a study of OX40 agonist ivuxolimab in advanced cancers. The repertoire was sequenced with immunoSEQ multiplex PCR; TCRdb's copy has only in-frame clones and lacks some. The sample holds roughly 60,000 clones, roughly 84% seen once. Sample: CD4+ or CD8+ T cells sorted from blood, taken in a trial of the OX40 agonist ivuxolimab. All receptors come from an adult with an advanced solid tumor such as melanoma, head and neck, liver or kidney cancer. CDR3s include the opening cysteine and the closing phenylalanine or tryptophan. The order of the fields is clone size, V gene, D gene, J gene, CDR3 DNA, CDR3 protein. D genes are given only for firm matches. Rows give clone size only sometimes, using once, few, many, or a class for an expanded clone.

>NA|TRBV19|NA|TRBJ2-7
TGTGCCAGTAGTAGGCAGGGGTCCTACGAGCAGTACTTC
CASSRQGSYEQYF
>NA|TRBV15|TRBD2|TRBJ2-1
TGTGCCACCAGCAGGGGGGGACTAACCTCCTACAATGAGCAGTTCTTC
CATSRGGLTSYNEQFF
>NA|TRBV5-1|NA|TRBJ1-1
TGCGCCAGCAGCTTTTGGACAGCCAACACTGAAGCTTTCTTT
CASSFWTANTEAFF
>NA|TRBV6-5|NA|TRBJ2-2
TGTGCCAGCTTCAGGAGCGGCACCGGGGAGCTGTTTTTT
CASFRSGTGELFF
>NA|TRBV12-5|NA|TRBJ1-2
TGTGCTAGTGGTTGGGGAACAGGGAACTATGGCTACACCTTC
CASGWGTGNYGYTF
>once|TRBV21-1|NA|TRBJ2-4
TGTGCCAGCACCCCTGCGAGAGCCAAAAACATTCAGTACTTC
CASTPARAKNIQYF
>NA|TRBV27|TRBD1|TRBJ2-7
TGTGCCAGCAGTTTAATCGGACAGGGGGCTAACGAGCAGTACTTC
CASSLIGQGANEQYF
>NA|TRBV29-1|NA|TRBJ2-2
TGCAGCGGAGGGGGCTGGGGTTCGGCGGGAGGTCCGAACACCGGGGAGCTGTTTTTT
CSGGGWGSAGGPNTGELFF
>once|TRBV28|NA|TRBJ2-1
TGTGCCAGCAGTGTCAGGGCCCTCTCCTACAATGAGCAGTTCTTC
CASSVRALSYNEQFF
>NA|TRBV6-1|TRBD1|TRBJ2-3
TGTGCCAGCAGTCATCCCGGACAGGGTACAGATACGCAGTATTTT
CASSHPGQGTDTQYF
>NA|TRBV28|NA|TRBJ1-1
TGTGCCAGCAGTTTGGGAGGGGGAAGGGGGGCTTTCTTT
CASSLGGGRGAFF
>NA|TRBV9|TRBD1|TRBJ1-4
TGTGCCAGCAGCGTAGGGACAGGGAGGGATGAAAAACTGTTTTTT
CASSVGTGRDEKLFF
>few|TRBV2|NA|TRBJ1-5
TGTGCCAGCACCTTAGACGGATATCAGCCCCAGCATTTT
CASTLDGYQPQHF
>few|TRBV18|NA|TRBJ2-3
TGTGCCAGCTCAAGCAGGGTGGGGAGCACAGATACGCAGTATTTT
CASSSRVGSTDTQYF
>few|TRBV9|NA|TRBJ2-3
TGTGCCAGCAGCGCCCGGATGGGATTGACAGATACGCAGTATTTT
CASSARMGLTDTQYF
>NA|TRBV15|TRBD1|TRBJ1-2
TGTGCCACCAGCAGAGCCGGGACAGGGGGCGCCTATGGCTACACCTTC
CATSRAGTGGAYGYTF
>NA|TRBV5-1|NA|TRBJ2-2
TGCGCCAGCAGCTTGTTTGACACCGGGGAGCTGTTTTTT
CASSLFDTGELFF